This T cell receptor beta chain is drawn from a study of blood T cell repertoires in COVID-19. The overall study: Sample material is recorded as cDNA or gDNA derived from T cells, B-cell-depleted T cells, or PBMCs.

This clone was picked up one time. Study processing details: Quantification of nucleated cells was approximated via reference gene primer amplification. Measured with immunoSEQ multiplex PCR; TCRdb has only the in-frame clones, and not every one. V, J and clone size are taken as reported in that table, and D and trimming were inferred from the DNA itself. The sample consists of more than 250,000 clones, about 82% of them appearing once. Unmatched junction bases numbered 4, after V lost 11 bases and J lost 0 bases. Germline loops: CDR1 SGHDN, CDR2 FVKESK. The CDR3 spans 12 residues. Material for sequencing was peripheral blood. The TCR comes from a man aged 50-59 years with active or convalescent COVID-19. The chain employs TRBV14 and TRBJ2-7, with TRBD1 identical over 7 bases. CDR3 sequence: CAPDRVSYEQYF. In DNA, the CDR3 is TGTGCCCCCGACAGGGTCTCCTACGAGCAGTACTTC.